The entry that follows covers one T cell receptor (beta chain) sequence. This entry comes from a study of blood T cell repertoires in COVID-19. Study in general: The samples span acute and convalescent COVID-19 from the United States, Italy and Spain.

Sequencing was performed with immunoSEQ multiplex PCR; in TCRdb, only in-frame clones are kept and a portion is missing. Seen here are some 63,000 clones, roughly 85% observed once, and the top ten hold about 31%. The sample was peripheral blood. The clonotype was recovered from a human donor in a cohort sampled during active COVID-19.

The CDR3 nucleotides read TGTGCCAGCAGTGAATACCGGGGGGGAGCTGGCAATGAGCAGTTCTTC. This sequence encodes CASSEYRGGAGNEQFF. This chain links TRBV25-1 with TRBJ2-1, with 8 nucleotides matching TRBD2. CDR1 is MGHDK, CDR2 SYGVNS, per germline. This CDR3 contains 16 residues. V shed 0 bases, J shed 6 bases, and the junction held 7 bases outside the gene matches.